This T cell receptor beta chain was found in a study of STAT5B mutations in CD4+ large granular lymphocyte leukemia. Germline lookup yields CDR1 SGHRS and CDR2 YFSETQ. The CDR3 extends over 15 amino acids. Trimming removed 4 bases from V and 5 bases from J; junction bases left unmatched: 8. Authors' methods: A productive frequency of 2.59 x 10-5 was the lowest detectable. The table came from immunoSEQ multiplex PCR; TCRdb's copy has only in-frame clones and leaves some out. Clone size and V and J calls were adopted from that table, with D and trimming inferred from the DNA. The sample carries just over 40,000 clones, 81% recorded once. This clone has a handful of counts.

Sequencing was done on a sample of CD4+ T cells from blood buffy coats. The receptor comes from a human donor in good health. J is TRBJ2-5 and V is TRBV5-1; 10 positions match TRBD1. The CDR3, as DNA: TGCGCCAGCAGCACTAATGGACAGGGGGTCGAGACCCAGTACTTC. Translating gives CASSTNGQGVETQYF.